A selection of T cell receptor beta chains follows, all from one sample in a study of shared clonotypes between healthy human individuals. The repertoire was sequenced with immunoSEQ multiplex PCR; TCRdb's copy has only in-frame clones and lacks some. This table holds approximately 1.5 million clones, 95% to 99% found once. Sequenced input: naive CD4+ T cells sorted from blood. These receptors were obtained from a young man in good health. Each CDR3 is given without its conserved first and last residue. The order of the fields is V gene, J gene, CDR3 protein.

TRBV6-6,TRBJ2-7,ASSPSYEQY
TRBV28,TRBJ1-5,ASSTTLSNQPQH
TRBV5-1,TRBJ2-7,ASSLDRVVYEQY
TRBV7-2,TRBJ2-7,ASSRWDEQY
TRBV7-8,TRBJ2-7,ASSSVLNEQY
TRBV28,TRBJ2-7,ASRTGTFLYEQY
TRBV7-3,TRBJ2-7,ASSPHSRSYEQY
TRBV28,TRBJ1-5,ASSFAGRVQPQH
TRBV4-3,TRBJ1-5,ASSQGRDQPQH
TRBV18,TRBJ2-3,ASSQGLAGYTDTQY
TRBV7-9,TRBJ2-3,ASSFNPSTDTQY
TRBV28,TRBJ2-7,ASQEAAYEQY
TRBV5-6,TRBJ1-1,ASSLSPMNTEAF
TRBV7-3,TRBJ2-3,ASSAPSGRPPDTQY
TRBV5-4,TRBJ1-3,ASTDRGGLYGNTIY
TRBV28,TRBJ1-2,ASTTGSLRGYT
TRBV7-2,TRBJ1-5,ASSSDRAHQPQH
TRBV18,TRBJ1-2,TSSPPGGAHT
TRBV27,TRBJ2-1,ASSLLFGLAGSSSYNEQF
TRBV11-1,TRBJ2-7,ASSLRFGGPRPDEQY
TRBV6-6,TRBJ1-5,ASRDRPGEPQH
TRBV5-1,TRBJ2-5,ASSLWTKRETQY
TRBV2,TRBJ1-1,ASSILPNTEAF
TRBV5-1,TRBJ2-7,ASGEDRHEQY
TRBV25-1,TRBJ1-2,ASNTGGEDGYT
TRBV5-1,TRBJ2-7,ASSLRDRDGISPYEQY
TRBV15,TRBJ2-1,ATSRAPTSGGGRVYNEQF
TRBV28,TRBJ2-7,ASSLWDYEQY
TRBV5-4,TRBJ1-1,ASSPRGARDTEAF
TRBV20-1,TRBJ2-7,SASSIEQY
TRBV9,TRBJ2-3,ASSVAHPGHTQY
TRBV18,TRBJ1-1,ASSPVAGNTEAF
TRBV27,TRBJ2-7,GTGVGYEQY
TRBV18,TRBJ1-2,ASSHGNYGYT
TRBV27,TRBJ1-2,ASSLQGTYGYT
TRBV10-1,TRBJ2-7,ASSALATSYEQY
TRBV5-1,TRBJ2-5,ASSIGTGKETQY
TRBV25-1,TRBJ2-3,ASSLKGHGTQY
TRBV14,TRBJ2-3,ASGPTGGTQY
TRBV19,TRBJ2-3,ASSIQSGDTQY
TRBV28,TRBJ1-5,ASSAPVGRNQPQH
TRBV27,TRBJ2-7,ASSLYSPGLAGFSYEQY
TRBV28,TRBJ1-2,ASSSFGQGYYGYT
TRBV13,TRBJ2-1,ASSLGRKDRAGFNEQF